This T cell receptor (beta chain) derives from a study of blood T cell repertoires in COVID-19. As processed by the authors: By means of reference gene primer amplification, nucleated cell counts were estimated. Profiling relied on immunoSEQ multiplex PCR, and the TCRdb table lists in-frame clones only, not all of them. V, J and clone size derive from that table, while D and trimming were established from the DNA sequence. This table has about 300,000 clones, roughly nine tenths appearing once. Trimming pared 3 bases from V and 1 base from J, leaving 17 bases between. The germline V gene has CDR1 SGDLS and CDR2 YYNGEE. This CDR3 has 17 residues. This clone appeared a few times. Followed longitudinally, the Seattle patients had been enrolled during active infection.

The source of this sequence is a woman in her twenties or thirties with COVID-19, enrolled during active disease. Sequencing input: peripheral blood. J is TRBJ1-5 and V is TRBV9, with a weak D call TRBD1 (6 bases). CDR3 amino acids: CASSAGPGHVSNQPQHF. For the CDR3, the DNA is TGTGCCAGCAGCGCCGGACCGGGACACGTGAGCAATCAGCCCCAGCATTTT.